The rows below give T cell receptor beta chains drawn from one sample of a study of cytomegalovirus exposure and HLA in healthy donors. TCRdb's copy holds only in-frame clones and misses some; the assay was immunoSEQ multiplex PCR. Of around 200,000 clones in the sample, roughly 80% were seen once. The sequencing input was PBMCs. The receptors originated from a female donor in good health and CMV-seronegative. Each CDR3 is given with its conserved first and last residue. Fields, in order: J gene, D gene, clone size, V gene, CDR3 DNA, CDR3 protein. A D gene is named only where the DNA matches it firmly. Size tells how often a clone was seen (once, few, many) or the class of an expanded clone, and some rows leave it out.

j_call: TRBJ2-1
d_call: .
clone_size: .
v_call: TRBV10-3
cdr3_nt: TGTGCCATCAGTGAGCTAGGAGATTCCTACAATGAGCAGTTCTTC
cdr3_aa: CAISELGDSYNEQFF

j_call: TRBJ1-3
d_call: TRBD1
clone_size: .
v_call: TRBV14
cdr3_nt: TGTGCCAGCAGCCAAGTTGTCGGGACAGGGGACTCCAGAAACACCATATATTTT
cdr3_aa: CASSQVVGTGDSRNTIYF

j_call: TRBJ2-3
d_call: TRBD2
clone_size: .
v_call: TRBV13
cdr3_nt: TGTGCCAGCAGCTCCCCCGGTCGGGGGGGGGCGTCCTATACGCAGTATTTT
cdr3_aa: CASSSPGRGGASYTQYF

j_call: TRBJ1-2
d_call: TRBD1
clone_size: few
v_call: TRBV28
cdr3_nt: TGTGCCAGCCGACAGGGGCCTTATGGCTACACCTTC
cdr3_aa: CASRQGPYGYTF

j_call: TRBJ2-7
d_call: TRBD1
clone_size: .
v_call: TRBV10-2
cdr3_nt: TGCGCCAGCAGTGAGTCGACTCGGTTCGCAGGGGGCGATTACTACGAGCAGTACTTC
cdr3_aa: CASSESTRFAGGDYYEQYF

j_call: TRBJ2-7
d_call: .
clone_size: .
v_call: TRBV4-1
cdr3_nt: TGCGCCAGCAGCCAAGGGCAGGCGTACGAGCAGTACTTC
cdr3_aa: CASSQGQAYEQYF

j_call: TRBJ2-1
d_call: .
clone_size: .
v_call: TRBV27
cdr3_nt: TGTGCCAGCAGTTCACCCGCGGAACCCTGGCCCCACACCAATGAGCAGTTCTTC
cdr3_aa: CASSSPAEPWPHTNEQFF

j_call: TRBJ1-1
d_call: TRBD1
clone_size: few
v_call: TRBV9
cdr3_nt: TGTGCCAGCAGCGAGGGACAGGGGGCTGTTCCGGCTTTCTTT
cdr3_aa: CASSEGQGAVPAFF

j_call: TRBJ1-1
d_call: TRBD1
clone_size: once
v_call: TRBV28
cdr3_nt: TGTGCCAGCAGTCCCGGGACAGGGGCGGACACTGAAGCTTTCTTT
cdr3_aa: CASSPGTGADTEAFF

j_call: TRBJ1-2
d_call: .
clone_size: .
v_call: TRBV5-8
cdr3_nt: TGTGCCAGCAGCTCAACAGGGCGAGGCTACACCTTC
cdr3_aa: CASSSTGRGYTF

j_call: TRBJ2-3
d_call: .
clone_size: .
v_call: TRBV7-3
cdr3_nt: TGTGCCAGCAGCTTAACTAGCTTAGGTACAGATACGCAGTATTTT
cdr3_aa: CASSLTSLGTDTQYF

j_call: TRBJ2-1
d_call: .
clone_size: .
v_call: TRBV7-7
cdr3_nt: TGTGCTAGCAGCTTAGCAGGGGCCTCGATGGATGAGCAGTTCTTC
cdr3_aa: CASSLAGASMDEQFF

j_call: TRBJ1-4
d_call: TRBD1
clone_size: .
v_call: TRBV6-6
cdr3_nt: TGTGCCAGCAGTCCACAGGGGAAGGGCGAAAAACTGTTTTTT
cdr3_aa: CASSPQGKGEKLFF

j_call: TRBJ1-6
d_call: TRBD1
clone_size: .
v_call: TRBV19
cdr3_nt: TGTGCCAGTAGCCATGACAGGGGCGAACCATTCCACTTT
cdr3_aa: CASSHDRGEPFHF

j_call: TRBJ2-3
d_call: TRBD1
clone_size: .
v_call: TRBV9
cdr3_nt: TGTGCCAGTATGCAAGGGACAGGGTATAAAGATACGCAGTATTTT
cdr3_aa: CASMQGTGYKDTQYF

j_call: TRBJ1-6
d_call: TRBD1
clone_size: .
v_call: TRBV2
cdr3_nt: TGTGCCAGCATAGGACAGGGTGTTAGGAATTCACCCCTCCACTTT
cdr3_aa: CASIGQGVRNSPLHF

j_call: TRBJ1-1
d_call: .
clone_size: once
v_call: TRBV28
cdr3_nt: TGTGCCAGCAGTTTACGGGGGGCGGGGACTGAAGCTTTCTTT
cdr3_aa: CASSLRGAGTEAFF

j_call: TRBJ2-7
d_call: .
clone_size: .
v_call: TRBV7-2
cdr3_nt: TGTGCCAGCAGCTTAGCGGGCATTCAGGGGGGCGAGCAGTACTTC
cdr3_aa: CASSLAGIQGGEQYF

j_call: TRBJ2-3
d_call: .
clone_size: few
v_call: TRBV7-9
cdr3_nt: TGTGCCAGCAGCCTGGGACTGGCCCCGGGAGATACGCAGTATTTT
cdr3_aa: CASSLGLAPGDTQYF

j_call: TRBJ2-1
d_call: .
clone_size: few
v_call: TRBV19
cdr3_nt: TGTGCCAGTAGTATTCAGGTAGTTGCCTACAATGAGCAGTTCTTC
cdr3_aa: CASSIQVVAYNEQFF

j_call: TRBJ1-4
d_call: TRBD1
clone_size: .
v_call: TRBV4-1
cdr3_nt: TGCGCCAGCAGCCAAGAGGGGCAGGGGGCAATTCCTGCAACTAATGAAAAACTGTTTTTT
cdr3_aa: CASSQEGQGAIPATNEKLFF

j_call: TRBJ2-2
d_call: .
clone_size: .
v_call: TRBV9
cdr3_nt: TGTGCCAGCAGCGTAGGCCAGACCGGGGAGCTGTTTTTT
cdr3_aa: CASSVGQTGELFF

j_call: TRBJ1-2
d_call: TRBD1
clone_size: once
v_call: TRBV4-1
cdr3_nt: TGCGCCAGCAGCCGAACCCAGGGGGCGCATGGCTACACCTTC
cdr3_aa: CASSRTQGAHGYTF

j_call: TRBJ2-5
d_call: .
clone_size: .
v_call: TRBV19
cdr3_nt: TGTGCCAGTAGTATGGGGGGGCAAAGCCAAGAGACCCAGTACTTC
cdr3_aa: CASSMGGQSQETQYF

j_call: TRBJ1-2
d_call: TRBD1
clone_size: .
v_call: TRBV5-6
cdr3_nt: TGTGCCAGCAGCTTAGGCCCGGGACAGACTTTCTATGGCTACACCTTC
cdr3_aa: CASSLGPGQTFYGYTF

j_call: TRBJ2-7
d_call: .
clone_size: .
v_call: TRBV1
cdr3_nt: TGCACCAGCAGCCTCTCAACCGGGACTAGCATCTACGAGCAGTACTTC
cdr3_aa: CTSSLSTGTSIYEQYF

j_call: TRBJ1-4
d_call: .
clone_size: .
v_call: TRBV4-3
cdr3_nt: TGCGCCAGCAGCCAAGTAGGGGGTGTGAGGAATGAAAAACTGTTTTTT
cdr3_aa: CASSQVGGVRNEKLFF

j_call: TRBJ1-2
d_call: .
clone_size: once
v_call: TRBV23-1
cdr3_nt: TGCGCCAGCATCGGGGGGCCTAACTATGGCTACACCTTC
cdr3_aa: CASIGGPNYGYTF

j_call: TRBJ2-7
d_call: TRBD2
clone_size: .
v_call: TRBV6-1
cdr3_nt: TGTGCCAGCAGGGTAACTAGCGGGGCAGCCTACGAGCAGTACTTC
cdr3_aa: CASRVTSGAAYEQYF

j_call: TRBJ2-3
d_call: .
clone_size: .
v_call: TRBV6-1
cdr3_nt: TGTGCCAGCAGTGAGTGGGAGGACAACCCGGAGGATACGCAGTATTTT
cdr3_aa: CASSEWEDNPEDTQYF

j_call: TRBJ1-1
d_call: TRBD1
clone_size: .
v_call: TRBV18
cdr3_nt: TGTGCCAGCTCACCCGACAGGGGGCCCGGGAACACTGAAGCTTTCTTT
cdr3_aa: CASSPDRGPGNTEAFF

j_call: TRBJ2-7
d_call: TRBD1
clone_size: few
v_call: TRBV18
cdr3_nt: TGTGCCAGCTCGCCTCCTGACAGGGGGACCCCGTGGCAGTACTTC
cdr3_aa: CASSPPDRGTPWQYF

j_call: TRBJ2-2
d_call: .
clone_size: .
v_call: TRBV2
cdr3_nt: TGTGCCAGCAGTGTAGGTTTTGCGGCATACCGCGGGGAGCTGTTTTTT
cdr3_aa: CASSVGFAAYRGELFF

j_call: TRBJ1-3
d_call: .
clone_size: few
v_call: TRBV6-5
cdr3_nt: TGTGCCAGCTGCCCTAGATGGGTAGGAGGAAACACCATATATTTT
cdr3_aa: CASCPRWVGGNTIYF

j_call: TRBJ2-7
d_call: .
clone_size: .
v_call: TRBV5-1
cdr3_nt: TGCGCCAGCAGCTTTGGGGTAGGGGTATCCTACGAGCAGTACTTC
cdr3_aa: CASSFGVGVSYEQYF

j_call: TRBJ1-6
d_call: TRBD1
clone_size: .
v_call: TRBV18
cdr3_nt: TGTGCCAGCTCACTGACTCGGACAGGGGATGAGGGTTCACCCCTCCACTTT
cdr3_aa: CASSLTRTGDEGSPLHF

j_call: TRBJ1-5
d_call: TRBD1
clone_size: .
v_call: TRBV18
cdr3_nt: TGTGCCAGCTCACCATTAGGACAGGGTGACCAGCCCCAGCATTTT
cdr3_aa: CASSPLGQGDQPQHF

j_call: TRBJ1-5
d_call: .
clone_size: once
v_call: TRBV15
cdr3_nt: TGTGCCACCAGCAGAGGGGGCACTGGCAATCAGCCCCAGCATTTT
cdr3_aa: CATSRGGTGNQPQHF

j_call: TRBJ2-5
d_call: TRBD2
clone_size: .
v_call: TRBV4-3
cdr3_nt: TGCGCCAGCAGCCTGCTAGCGGGGGCGGGAGAGACCCAGTACTTC
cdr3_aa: CASSLLAGAGETQYF

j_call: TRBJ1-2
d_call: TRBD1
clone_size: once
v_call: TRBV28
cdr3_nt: TGTGCCACCAGGGACAGGGCGGTCTATGGCTACACCTTC
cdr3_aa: CATRDRAVYGYTF

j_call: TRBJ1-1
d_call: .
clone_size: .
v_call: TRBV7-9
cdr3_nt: TGTGCCAGCAGCGCCTCCGGGACAAGCATGAACACTGAAGCTTTCTTT
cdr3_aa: CASSASGTSMNTEAFF

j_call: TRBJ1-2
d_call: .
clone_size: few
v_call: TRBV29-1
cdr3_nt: TGCAGCGTTGTGGAGGGGCCCACCGTTGGGGGCTACACCTTC
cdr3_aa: CSVVEGPTVGGYTF

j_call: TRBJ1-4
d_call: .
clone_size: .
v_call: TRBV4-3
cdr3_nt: TGCGCCAGCAGCCAAGGAGGGCTGGCTAATGAAAAACTGTTTTTT
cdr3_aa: CASSQGGLANEKLFF

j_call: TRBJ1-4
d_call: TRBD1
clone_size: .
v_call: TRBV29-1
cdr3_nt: TGCAGCGCCAAGACAGGGGGTAATGAAAAACTGTTTTTT
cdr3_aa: CSAKTGGNEKLFF

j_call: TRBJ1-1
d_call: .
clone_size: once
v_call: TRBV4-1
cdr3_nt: TGCGCCAGCAACCAGGCCGGAGTGGGCACTGAAGCTTTCTTT
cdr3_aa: CASNQAGVGTEAFF

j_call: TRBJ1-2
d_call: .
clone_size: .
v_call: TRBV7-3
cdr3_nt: TGTGCCAGCAGCCCAACAGGGACCTATGGCTACACCTTC
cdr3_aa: CASSPTGTYGYTF

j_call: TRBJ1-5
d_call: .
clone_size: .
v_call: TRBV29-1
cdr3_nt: TGCAGCGTCGGGGGTCTCCAGGGTCAGCCCCAGCATTTT
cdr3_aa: CSVGGLQGQPQHF

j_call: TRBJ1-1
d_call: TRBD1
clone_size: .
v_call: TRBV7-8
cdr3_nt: TGTGCCAGCAGCACGACGGACAGGTACACTGAAGCTTTCTTT
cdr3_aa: CASSTTDRYTEAFF

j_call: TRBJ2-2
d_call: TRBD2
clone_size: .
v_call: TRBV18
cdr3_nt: TGTGCCAGCTCAGGGACTATCGGTGGCACCGGGGAGCTGTTTTTT
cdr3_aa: CASSGTIGGTGELFF

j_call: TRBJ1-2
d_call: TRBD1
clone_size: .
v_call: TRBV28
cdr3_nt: TGTGCCAGCTCCTACAGGGGTAATGGCTACACCTTC
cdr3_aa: CASSYRGNGYTF

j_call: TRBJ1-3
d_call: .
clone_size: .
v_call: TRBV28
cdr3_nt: TGTGCCAGTCTTGTCAGGGATCGGAACACCATATATTTT
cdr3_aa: CASLVRDRNTIYF